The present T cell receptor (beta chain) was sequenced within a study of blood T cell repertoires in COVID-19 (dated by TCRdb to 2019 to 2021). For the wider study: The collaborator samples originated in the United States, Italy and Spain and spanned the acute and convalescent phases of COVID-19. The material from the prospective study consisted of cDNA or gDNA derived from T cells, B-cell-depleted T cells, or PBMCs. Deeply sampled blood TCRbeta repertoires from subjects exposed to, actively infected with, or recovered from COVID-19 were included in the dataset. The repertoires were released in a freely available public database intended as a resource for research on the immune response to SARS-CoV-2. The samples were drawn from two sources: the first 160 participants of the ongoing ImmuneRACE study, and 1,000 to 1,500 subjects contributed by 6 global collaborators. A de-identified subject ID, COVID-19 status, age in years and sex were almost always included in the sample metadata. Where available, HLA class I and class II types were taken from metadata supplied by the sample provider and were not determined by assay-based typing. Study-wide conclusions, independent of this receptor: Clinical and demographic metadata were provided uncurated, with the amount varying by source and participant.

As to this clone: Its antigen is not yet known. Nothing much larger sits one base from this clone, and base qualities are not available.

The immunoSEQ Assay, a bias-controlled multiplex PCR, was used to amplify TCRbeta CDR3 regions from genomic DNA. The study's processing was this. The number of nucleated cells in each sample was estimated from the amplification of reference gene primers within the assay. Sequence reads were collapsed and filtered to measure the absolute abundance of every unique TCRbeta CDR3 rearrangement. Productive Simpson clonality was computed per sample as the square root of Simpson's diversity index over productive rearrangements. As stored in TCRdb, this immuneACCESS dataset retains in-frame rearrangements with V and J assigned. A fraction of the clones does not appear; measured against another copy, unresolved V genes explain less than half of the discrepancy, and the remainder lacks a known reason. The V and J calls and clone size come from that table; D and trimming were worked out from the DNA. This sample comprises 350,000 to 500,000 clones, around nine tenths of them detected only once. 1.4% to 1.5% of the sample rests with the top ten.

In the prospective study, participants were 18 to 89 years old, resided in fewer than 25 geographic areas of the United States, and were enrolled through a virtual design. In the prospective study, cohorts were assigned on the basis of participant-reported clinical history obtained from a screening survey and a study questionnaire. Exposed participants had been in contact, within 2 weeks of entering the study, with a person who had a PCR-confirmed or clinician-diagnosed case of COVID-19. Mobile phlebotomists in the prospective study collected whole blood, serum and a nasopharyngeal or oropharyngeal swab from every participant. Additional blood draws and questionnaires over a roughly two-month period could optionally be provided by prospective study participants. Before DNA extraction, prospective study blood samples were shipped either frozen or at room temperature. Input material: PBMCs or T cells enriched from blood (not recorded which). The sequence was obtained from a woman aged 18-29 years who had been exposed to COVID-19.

The sequenced DNA is TGTGCCAGCAGCCCTTCTGGGGGAGGCGAAAAACTGTTTTTT. It is translated as CASSPSGGGEKLFF. The rearranged segments are TRBV14 and TRBJ1-4; matching of 5 bases hints at TRBD1 as the D gene. The trim is 4 bases for V and 8 bases for J, with a gap of 14 bases between the germline ends. Sequences SGHDN (CDR1) and FVKESK (CDR2) are obtained from the germline V gene. The CDR3, cysteine through phenylalanine, is 14 amino acids long. This entry keeps only the CDR3 DNA: 42 bases, framed from base 1.